This T cell receptor beta chain was found in a study of cytomegalovirus exposure and HLA in healthy donors. This clone was found once. As yet, its antigen is unknown. Broader study findings: The productive fraction for most TCR beta V segments was about 90% or about 30% in an earlier analysis. Cytomegalovirus association was listed for about 160 TCR beta chains. When analyzed later, the rates of TCR association showed variation by HLA locus, with DRB1 the most and HLA-C the fewest.

The PCR ran on 60 Vbeta and 13 Jbeta primers. Libraries were prepared by immunoSEQ multiplex PCR; TCRdb keeps only in-frame clonotypes and omits some of them. There are 90,000 to 120,000 clones in the sample; over 65% occur only once, and 14% lies in the top ten. Sequencing was done on a sample of PBMCs. The sequence was collected from a woman aged 40 to 50 in good health and CMV-seropositive.

CDR3: CASSLDREASGTF. DNA for the CDR3: TGTGCCAGCAGTTTAGACAGGGAGGCGTCGGGCACCTTC. The rearrangement links TRBV28 to TRBJ1-2; 7 positions agree with TRBD1. CDR1 MDHEN and CDR2 SYDVKM come from the germline V gene. Losses at the gene ends were 2 bases for V and 13 bases for J; bases not matched to a gene: 10. CDR3 length equals 13 residues.